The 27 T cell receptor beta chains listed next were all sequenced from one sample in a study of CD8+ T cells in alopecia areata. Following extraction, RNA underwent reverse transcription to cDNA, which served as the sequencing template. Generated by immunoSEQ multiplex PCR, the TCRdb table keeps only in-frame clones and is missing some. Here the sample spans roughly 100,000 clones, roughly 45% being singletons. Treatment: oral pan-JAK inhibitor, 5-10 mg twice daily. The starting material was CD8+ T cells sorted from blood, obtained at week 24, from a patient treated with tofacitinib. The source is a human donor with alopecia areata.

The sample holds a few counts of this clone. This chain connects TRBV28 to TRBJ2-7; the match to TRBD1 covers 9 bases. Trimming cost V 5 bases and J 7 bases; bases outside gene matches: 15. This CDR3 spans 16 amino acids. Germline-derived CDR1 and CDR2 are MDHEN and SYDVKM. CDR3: CASSPWTGATLGEQYF. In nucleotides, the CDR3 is TGTGCCAGCAGTCCTTGGACAGGGGCGACTTTGGGGGAGCAGTACTTC.

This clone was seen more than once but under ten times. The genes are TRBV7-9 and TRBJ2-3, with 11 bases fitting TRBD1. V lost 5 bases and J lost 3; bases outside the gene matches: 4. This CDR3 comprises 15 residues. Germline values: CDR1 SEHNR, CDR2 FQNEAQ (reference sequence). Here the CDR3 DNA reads TGTGCCAGCAGCCGGACAGGGGGCGAGACAGATACGCAGTATTTT. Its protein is CASSRTGGETDTQYF. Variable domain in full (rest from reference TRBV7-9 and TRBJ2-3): DTGVSQNPRHKITKRGQNVTFRCDPISEHNRLYWYRQTLGQGPEFLTYFQNEAQLEKSRLLSDRFSAERPKGSFSTLEIQRTEQGDSAMYLCASSRTGGETDTQYFGPGTRLTVL.

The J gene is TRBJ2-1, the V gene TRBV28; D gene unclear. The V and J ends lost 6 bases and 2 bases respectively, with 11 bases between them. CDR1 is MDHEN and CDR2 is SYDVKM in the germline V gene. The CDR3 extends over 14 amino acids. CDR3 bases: TGTGCCAGCAGCCCCCCAACAACCTACAATGAGCAGTTCTTC. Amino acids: CASSPPTTYNEQFF.

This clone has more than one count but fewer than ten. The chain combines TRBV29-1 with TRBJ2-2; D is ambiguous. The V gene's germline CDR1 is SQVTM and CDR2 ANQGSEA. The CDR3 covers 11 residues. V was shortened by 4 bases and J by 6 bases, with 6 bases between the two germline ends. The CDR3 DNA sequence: TGCAGCGTTGTATGGTCCGGGGAGCTGTTTTTT. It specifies CSVVWSGELFF.

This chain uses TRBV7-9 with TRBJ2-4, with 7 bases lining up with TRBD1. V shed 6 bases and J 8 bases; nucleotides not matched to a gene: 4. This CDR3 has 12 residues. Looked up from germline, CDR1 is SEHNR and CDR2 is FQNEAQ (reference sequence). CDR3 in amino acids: CASSSGGHIQYF. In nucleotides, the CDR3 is TGTGCCAGCAGTTCAGGGGGTCACATTCAGTACTTC.

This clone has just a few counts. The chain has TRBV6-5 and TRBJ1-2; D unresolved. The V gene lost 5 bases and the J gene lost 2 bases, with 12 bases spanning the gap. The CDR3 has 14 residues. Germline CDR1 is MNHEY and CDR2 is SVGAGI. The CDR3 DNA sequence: TGTGCCAGCAGTGAGGAGGATCCCAACTATGGCTACACCTTC. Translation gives CASSEEDPNYGYTF.

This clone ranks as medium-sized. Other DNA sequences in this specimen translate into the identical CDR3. CDR3 protein: CASSEGATYEQYF. CDR3 coding DNA: TGTGCCAGCAGTGAGGGGGCCACCTACGAGCAGTACTTC. This rearrangement joins TRBV2 to TRBJ2-7, with D possibly TRBD1 on 6 matching bases. Germline CDR1 and CDR2: SNHLY and FYNNEI. V lost 3 bases and J 2 bases, leaving 8 bases between the germline ends. This CDR3 has 13 residues.

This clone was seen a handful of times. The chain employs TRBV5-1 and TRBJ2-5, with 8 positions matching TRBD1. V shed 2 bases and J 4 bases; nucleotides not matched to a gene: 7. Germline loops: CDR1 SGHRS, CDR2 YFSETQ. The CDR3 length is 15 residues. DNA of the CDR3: TGCGCCAGCAGCTTCGGACAGGGATGGGGAGAGACCCAGTACTTC. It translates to CASSFGQGWGETQYF.

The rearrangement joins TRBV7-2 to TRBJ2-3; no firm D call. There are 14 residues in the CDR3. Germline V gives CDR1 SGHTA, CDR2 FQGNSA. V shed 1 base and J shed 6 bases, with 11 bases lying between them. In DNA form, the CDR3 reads TGTGCCAGCAGCTTAGACCATCCCGGGGATACGCAGTATTTT. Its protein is CASSLDHPGDTQYF.

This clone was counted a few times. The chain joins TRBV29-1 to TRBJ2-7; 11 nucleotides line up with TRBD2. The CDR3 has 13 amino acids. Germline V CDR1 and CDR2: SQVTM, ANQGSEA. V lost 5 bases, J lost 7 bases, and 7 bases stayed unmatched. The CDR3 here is CSVSTGTSGEQYF. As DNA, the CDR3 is TGCAGCGTTAGTACCGGGACTAGCGGTGAGCAGTACTTC.

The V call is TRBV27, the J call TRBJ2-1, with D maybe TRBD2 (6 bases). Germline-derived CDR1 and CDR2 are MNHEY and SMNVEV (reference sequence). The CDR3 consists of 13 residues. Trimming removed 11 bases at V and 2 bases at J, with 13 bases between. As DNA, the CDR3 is TGTGCCGTCCGGGACTTAACCTACAATGAGCAGTTCTTC. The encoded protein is CAVRDLTYNEQFF.

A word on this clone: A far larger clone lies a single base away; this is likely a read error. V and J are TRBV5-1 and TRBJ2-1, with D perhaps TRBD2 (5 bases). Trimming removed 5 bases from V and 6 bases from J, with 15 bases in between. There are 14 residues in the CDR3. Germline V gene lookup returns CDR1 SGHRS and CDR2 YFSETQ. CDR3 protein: CASSYTREGNEQFF. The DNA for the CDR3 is TGCGCCAGCAGTTACACACGGGAAGGCAATGAGCAGTTCTTC.

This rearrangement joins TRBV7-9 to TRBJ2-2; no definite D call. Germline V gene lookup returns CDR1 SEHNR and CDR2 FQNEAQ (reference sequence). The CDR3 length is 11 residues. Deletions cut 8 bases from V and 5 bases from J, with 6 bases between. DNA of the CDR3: TGTGCCAGCCGAGTGACCGGGGAGCTGTTTTTT. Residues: CASRVTGELFF. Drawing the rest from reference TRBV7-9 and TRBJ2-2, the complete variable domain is DTGVSQNPRHKITKRGQNVTFRCDPISEHNRLYWYRQTLGQGPEFLTYFQNEAQLEKSRLLSDRFSAERPKGSFSTLEIQRTEQGDSAMYLCASRVTGELFFGEGSRLTVL.

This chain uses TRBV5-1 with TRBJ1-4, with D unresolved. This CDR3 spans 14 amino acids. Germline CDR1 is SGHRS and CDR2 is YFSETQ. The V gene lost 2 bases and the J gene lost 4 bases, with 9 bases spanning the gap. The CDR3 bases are TGCGCCAGCAGCTTTTCCGGTTTTAATGAAAAACTGTTTTTT. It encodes CASSFSGFNEKLFF.

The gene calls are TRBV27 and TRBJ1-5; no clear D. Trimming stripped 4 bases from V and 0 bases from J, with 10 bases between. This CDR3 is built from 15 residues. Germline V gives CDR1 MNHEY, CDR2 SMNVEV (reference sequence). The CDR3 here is CASSYSRYSNQPQHF. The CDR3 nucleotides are TGTGCCAGCAGTTACAGCCGCTATAGCAATCAGCCCCAGCATTTT.

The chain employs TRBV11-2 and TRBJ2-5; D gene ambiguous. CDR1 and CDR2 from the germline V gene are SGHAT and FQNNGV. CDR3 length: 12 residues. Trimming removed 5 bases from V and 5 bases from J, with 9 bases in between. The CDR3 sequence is CASSPLGETQYF. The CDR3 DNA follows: TGTGCCAGCAGCCCCCTGGGGGAGACCCAGTACTTC.

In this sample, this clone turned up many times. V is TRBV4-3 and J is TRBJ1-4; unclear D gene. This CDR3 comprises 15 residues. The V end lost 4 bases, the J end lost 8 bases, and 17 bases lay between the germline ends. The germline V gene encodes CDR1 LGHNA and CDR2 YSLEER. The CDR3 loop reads CASSPQDRNREKLFF. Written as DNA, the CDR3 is TGCGCCAGCAGCCCCCAAGACCGGAACCGAGAAAAACTGTTTTTT.

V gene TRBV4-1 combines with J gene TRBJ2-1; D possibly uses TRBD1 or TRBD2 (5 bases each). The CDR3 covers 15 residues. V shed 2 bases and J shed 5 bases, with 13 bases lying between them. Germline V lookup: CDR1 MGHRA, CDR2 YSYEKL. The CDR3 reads CASSQNRDGNNEQFF. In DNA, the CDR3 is TGCGCCAGCAGCCAAAACCGGGACGGGAACAATGAGCAGTTCTTC.

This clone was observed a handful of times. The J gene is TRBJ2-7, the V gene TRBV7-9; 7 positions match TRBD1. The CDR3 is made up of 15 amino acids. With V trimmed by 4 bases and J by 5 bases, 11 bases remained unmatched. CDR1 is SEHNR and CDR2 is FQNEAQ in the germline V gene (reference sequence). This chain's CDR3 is CASSSTGTDIHEQYF. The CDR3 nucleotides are TGTGCCAGCAGCTCCACCGGGACAGACATACACGAGCAGTACTTC.

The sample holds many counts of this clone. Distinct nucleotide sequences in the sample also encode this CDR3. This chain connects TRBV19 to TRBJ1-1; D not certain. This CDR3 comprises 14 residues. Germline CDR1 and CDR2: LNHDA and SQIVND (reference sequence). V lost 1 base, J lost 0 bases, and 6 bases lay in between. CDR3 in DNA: TGTGCCAGTAGTATAGGAGGCATGAACACTGAAGCTTTCTTT. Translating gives CASSIGGMNTEAFF. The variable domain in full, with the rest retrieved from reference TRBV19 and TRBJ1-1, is DGGITQSPKYLFRKEGQNVTLSCEQNLNHDAMYWYRQDPGQGLRLIYYSQIVNDFQKGDIAEGYSVSREKKESFPLTVTSAQKNPTAFYLCASSIGGMNTEAFFGQGTRLTVV.

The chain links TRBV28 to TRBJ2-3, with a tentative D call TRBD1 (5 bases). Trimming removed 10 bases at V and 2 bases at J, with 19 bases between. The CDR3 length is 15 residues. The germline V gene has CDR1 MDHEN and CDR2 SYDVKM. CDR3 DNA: TGTGCCACCCAGGGAAGTGGGCGAAACACAGATACGCAGTATTTT. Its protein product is CATQGSGRNTDTQYF.

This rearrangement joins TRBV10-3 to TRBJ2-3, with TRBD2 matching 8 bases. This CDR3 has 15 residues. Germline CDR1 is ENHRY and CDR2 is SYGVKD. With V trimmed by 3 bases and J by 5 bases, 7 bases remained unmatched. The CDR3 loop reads CAISETSGGEDTQYF. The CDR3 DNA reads TGTGCCATCAGTGAAACTAGCGGAGGGGAAGATACGCAGTATTTT.

CDR3 residues: CASSFTQGRGETQYF. The CDR3 coding sequence is TGTGCCAGCAGCTTCACACAGGGGAGGGGGGAGACCCAGTACTTC. The V call is TRBV5-4, the J call TRBJ2-5; D may correspond to TRBD1 or TRBD2 (7 bases each). This CDR3 spans 15 amino acids. CDR1 is SGHNT, CDR2 YYREEE, per germline (reference sequence). V lost 2 bases to trimming and J lost 5 bases, with 16 bases between them.

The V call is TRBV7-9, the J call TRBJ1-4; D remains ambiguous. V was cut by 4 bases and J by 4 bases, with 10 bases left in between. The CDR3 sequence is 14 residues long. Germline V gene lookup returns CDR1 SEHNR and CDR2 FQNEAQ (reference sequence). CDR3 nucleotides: TGTGCCAGCAGCTCGGGAGCTTTTAATGAAAAACTGTTTTTT. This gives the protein CASSSGAFNEKLFF.

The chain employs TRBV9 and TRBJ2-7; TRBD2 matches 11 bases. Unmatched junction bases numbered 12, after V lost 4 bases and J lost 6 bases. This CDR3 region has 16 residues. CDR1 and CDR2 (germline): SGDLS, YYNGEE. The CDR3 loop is CASSPLGLAEEGEQYF. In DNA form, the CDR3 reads TGTGCCAGCAGCCCGCTGGGACTAGCGGAAGAGGGCGAGCAGTACTTC.

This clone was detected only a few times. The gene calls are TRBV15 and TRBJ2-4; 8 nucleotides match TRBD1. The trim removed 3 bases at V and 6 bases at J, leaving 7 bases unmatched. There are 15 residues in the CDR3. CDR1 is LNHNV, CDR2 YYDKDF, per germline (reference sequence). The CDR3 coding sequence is TGTGCCACCAGCAGGCGTCAGGGGGCTGGAAACATTCAGTACTTC. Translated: CATSRRQGAGNIQYF.

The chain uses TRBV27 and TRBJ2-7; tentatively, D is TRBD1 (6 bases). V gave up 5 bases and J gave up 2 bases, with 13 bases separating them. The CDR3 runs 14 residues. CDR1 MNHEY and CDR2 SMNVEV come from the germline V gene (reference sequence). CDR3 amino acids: CASSTGSRPYEQYF. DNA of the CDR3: TGTGCCAGCAGTACAGGGAGTCGGCCCTACGAGCAGTACTTC.